This T cell receptor beta chain was captured in a study of blood T cell repertoires in COVID-19. For the study at large: Acute and convalescent COVID-19 specimens originated in the United States, Italy and Spain. In each case, the material was cDNA or gDNA derived from T cells, B-cell-depleted T cells, or PBMCs.

CDR1 and CDR2 from the germline V gene are WNHNN and SYGVQD (reference sequence). The V segment lost 5 bases and the J segment 2 bases; nucleotides outside the gene matches: 11. The CDR3 is made up of 18 amino acids. Authors' processing steps: It was from reference gene primer amplification that nucleated cell counts were estimated. The method was immunoSEQ multiplex PCR; TCRdb's version includes in-frame clones alone and lacks a portion of them. V and J calls and clone size are copied from that table; D and trimming were computed from the DNA. Among about 150,000 clones listed, about 79% were seen once.

The source of this sequence is a woman aged 60-75 years with acute or convalescent COVID-19. This rearrangement joins TRBV10-1 to TRBJ1-4, with 10 bases lining up with TRBD1. The specimen was peripheral blood. CDR3 in DNA: TGCGCCAGCAGTATTCGGGACAGGGGAGTCAGGACTAATGAAAAACTGTTTTTT. Its protein product is CASSIRDRGVRTNEKLFF.